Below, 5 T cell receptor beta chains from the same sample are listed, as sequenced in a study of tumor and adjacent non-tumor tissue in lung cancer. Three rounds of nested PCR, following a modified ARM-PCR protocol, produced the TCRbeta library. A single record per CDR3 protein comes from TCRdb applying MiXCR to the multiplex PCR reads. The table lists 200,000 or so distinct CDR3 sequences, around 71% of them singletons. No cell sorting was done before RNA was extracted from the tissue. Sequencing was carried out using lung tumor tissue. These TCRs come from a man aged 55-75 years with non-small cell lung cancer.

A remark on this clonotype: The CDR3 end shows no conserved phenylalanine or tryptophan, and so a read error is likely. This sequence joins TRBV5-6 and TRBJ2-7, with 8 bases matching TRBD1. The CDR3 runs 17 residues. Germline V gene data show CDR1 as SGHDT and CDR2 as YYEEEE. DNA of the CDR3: TGTGCCAGCAGCTTGCCGACCGGGACAGGAAAGGAGTACGGGCAGTACTTA. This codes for CASSLPTGTGKEYGQYL.

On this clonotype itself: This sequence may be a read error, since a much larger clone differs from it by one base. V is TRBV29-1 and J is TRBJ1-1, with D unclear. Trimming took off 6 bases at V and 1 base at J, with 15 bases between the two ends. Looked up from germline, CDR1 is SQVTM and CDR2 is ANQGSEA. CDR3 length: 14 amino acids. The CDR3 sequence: CSVQYIAGNTEAFF. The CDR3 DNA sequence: TGCAGCGTCCAATACATCGCGGGGAACACTGAAGCTTTCTTT.

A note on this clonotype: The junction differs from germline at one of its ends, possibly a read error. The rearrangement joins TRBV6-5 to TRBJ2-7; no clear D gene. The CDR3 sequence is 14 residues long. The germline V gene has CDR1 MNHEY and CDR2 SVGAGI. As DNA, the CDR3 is TGTGGCAGCAGAGAAGAGGCCGGACGACTGGTACAGTACTTC. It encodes CGSREEAGRLVQYF.

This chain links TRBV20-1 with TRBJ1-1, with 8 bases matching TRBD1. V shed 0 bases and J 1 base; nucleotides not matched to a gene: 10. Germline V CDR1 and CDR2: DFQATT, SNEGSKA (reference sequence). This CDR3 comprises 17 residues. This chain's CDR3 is CSARDITRGTGNTEAFF. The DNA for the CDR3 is TGCAGTGCTAGAGATATTACGCGAGGGACAGGGAACACTGAAGCTTTCTTT.

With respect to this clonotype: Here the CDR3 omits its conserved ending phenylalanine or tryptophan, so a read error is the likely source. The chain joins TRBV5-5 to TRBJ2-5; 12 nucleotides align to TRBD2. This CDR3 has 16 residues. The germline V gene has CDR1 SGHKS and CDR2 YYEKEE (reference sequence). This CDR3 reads CANSLGLAGPQETQYI. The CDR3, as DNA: TGTGCCAACAGCTTGGGACTAGCGGGTCCACAAGAGACTCAGTACATC.